Listed below are T cell receptor beta chains from one sample, sequenced in a study of beta chain features in type 1 diabetes. Measured with immunoSEQ multiplex PCR; TCRdb has only the in-frame clones, and not every one. The table lists hundreds of thousands of clones, 15% to 20% of them singletons. The sequencing input was naive CD4+ T cells from blood. These receptors were obtained from a woman aged 18-35 years in good health. The CDR3 runs from the conserved cysteine through the conserved F or W. Fields, in order: J gene, D gene, V gene, clone size, CDR3 protein, CDR3 DNA. A D gene is named only where the DNA matches it firmly. Size is stated for part of the rows, as once, few or many counts, or as a class when the clone is expanded.

TRBJ2-7,-,TRBV10-3,few,CAISESAYEQYF,TGTGCCATCAGTGAGTCGGCCTACGAGCAGTACTTC
TRBJ2-5,-,TRBV18,-,CASSPQSRETQYF,TGTGCCAGCTCACCACAAAGCCGAGAAACCCAGTACTTC
TRBJ2-3,TRBD2,TRBV5-1,few,CASKSGRSTDTQYF,TGCGCCAGCAAAAGCGGGAGAAGCACAGATACGCAGTATTTT
TRBJ2-2,-,TRBV7-2,-,CASSRYNGELFF,TGTGCCAGCTCGCGGTATAACGGGGAGCTGTTTTTT
TRBJ2-3,TRBD2,TRBV7-9,-,CASKRGSTDTQYF,TGTGCCAGTAAGCGGGGGAGCACAGATACGCAGTATTTT
TRBJ2-7,-,TRBV4-1,few,CASSQPGKTYEQYF,TGCGCCAGCAGCCAACCAGGGAAAACCTACGAGCAGTACTTC
TRBJ1-1,-,TRBV29-1,few,CSVESGRVAEAFF,TGCAGCGTTGAATCTGGGAGGGTGGCTGAAGCTTTCTTT
TRBJ2-1,TRBD1,TRBV7-2,few,CASSSWDRGLSRYNEQFF,TGTGCCAGCAGTTCATGGGACAGGGGGCTTTCTAGATACAATGAGCAGTTCTTC
TRBJ2-3,TRBD2,TRBV7-6,few,CASSLASGRAGDTQYF,TGTGCCAGCAGCTTAGCTAGCGGGAGGGCCGGGGATACGCAGTATTTT
TRBJ1-1,-,TRBV18,few,CASSPNGAEAFF,TGTGCCAGCTCACCGAATGGGGCTGAAGCTTTCTTT
TRBJ2-2,-,TRBV5-1,-,CASSSTGDTGELFF,TGCGCCAGCAGCTCCACCGGGGACACCGGGGAGCTGTTTTTT
TRBJ1-1,-,TRBV6-5,-,CASSYSGQINTEAFF,TGTGCCAGCAGTTACTCTGGGCAGATCAACACTGAAGCTTTCTTT
TRBJ1-1,-,TRBV11-3,few,CASSLNRNTEAFF,TGTGCCAGCAGCTTAAACAGGAACACTGAAGCTTTCTTT
TRBJ2-1,-,TRBV10-3,few,CAISKQVTSYNEQFF,TGTGCCATCAGTAAACAGGTTACCTCCTACAATGAGCAGTTCTTC
TRBJ1-4,TRBD1,TRBV9,few,CASSPWTGIATNEKLFF,TGTGCCAGCAGCCCCTGGACAGGGATAGCAACTAATGAAAAACTGTTTTTT
TRBJ2-2,TRBD2,TRBV9,-,CASSEGLAGEVGAGELFF,TGTGCCAGCAGCGAGGGACTAGCGGGAGAAGTCGGTGCCGGGGAGCTGTTTTTT
TRBJ1-6,TRBD1,TRBV5-4,-,CASSSWTGLYNSPLHF,TGTGCCAGCAGCTCTTGGACAGGCCTCTATAATTCACCCCTCCACTTT
TRBJ2-1,TRBD2,TRBV9,-,CASSVGLAGVVRGEQFF,TGTGCCAGCAGCGTTGGACTAGCGGGAGTTGTAAGGGGTGAGCAGTTCTTC
TRBJ1-5,TRBD1,TRBV28,few,CASSLVPGTGGQPQHF,TGTGCCAGCAGTTTAGTACCCGGGACAGGGGGACAGCCCCAGCATTTT
TRBJ1-4,-,TRBV14,-,CASSQRGTGLGKLFF,TGTGCCAGCAGCCAAAGAGGTACAGGCCTTGGAAAACTGTTTTTT
TRBJ1-1,TRBD1,TRBV7-2,-,CASSFIGQGITEAFF,TGTGCCAGCAGCTTTATCGGACAGGGAATCACTGAAGCTTTCTTT